Following are 13 T cell receptor beta chains from one sample sequenced in a study of T cells expressing NK-cell markers (dated by TCRdb to about 2020). The method behind the library was 5' RACE. These reads were obtained on an Illumina HiSeq 2000. With the reads reprocessed by TCRdb, a single entry stands for each CDR3 protein sequence and no DNA is reported. For this sample, the table gives over 150,000 distinct CDR3 sequences. The ten largest clones capture 37% of the sample. The sequencing input was blood T cells: a sorted CD56 or NKG2C T cell subset, CD4+ or CD8+ T cells, or bulk PBMC T cells (not recorded which). The receptors come from a woman in her forties or fifties in good health. Donor details come from another sample of the same person, matched by shared clones.

The chain recombines TRBV7-9 with TRBJ2-7; checking the TCRdb D call of TRBD2 is not possible without DNA. Germline V gene sequence: CDR1 SEHNR, CDR2 FQNEAQ (reference sequence). This CDR3 spans 16 amino acids. The CDR3 loop is CASSGTSGNFIYEQYF.

The CDR3 loop reads CASSQVLGERNEQFF. The genes are TRBV4-1 and TRBJ2-1; TCRdb selects TRBD2, and the lack of DNA leaves this call unchecked. Germline CDR1 reads MGHRA; CDR2 reads YSYEKL. This CDR3 has 15 residues.

The J gene is TRBJ2-3, the V gene TRBV7-9; without DNA, the TCRdb call of TRBD2 cannot be checked. The length of the CDR3 is 12 residues. The V gene's germline CDR1 is SEHNR and CDR2 FQNEAQ (reference sequence). CDR3 amino acids: CASSLILAGQYF. The complete variable domain, with remaining parts taken from reference TRBV7-9 and TRBJ2-3, reads DTGVSQNPRHKITKRGQNVTFRCDPISEHNRLYWYRQTLGQGPEFLTYFQNEAQLEKSRLLSDRFSAERPKGSFSTLEIQRTEQGDSAMYLCASSLILAGQYFGPGTRLTVL.

The chain uses TRBV12-3 or TRBV12-4 and TRBJ2-1; TCRdb proposes TRBD1, but this gene call is untestable without DNA. The CDR3 length is 18 residues. CDR3 residues: CASSPHTGAAGNYNEQFF.

The rearrangement joins TRBV3-1 to TRBJ2-2. There are 14 residues in the CDR3. Germline loops: CDR1 LGHDT, CDR2 YNNKEL (reference sequence). This CDR3 reads CASSLPNTGELFFF.

The chain joins TRBV24-1 to TRBJ2-1; TCRdb returns TRBD2, unconfirmable since there is no DNA. CDR3 size: 17 residues. Per germline, CDR1 KGHDR and CDR2 SFDVKD. The CDR3 sequence: CATSDLPGRGRYNEQFF.

V gene TRBV11-2 combines with J gene TRBJ2-3; the D call of TRBD2 rests on TCRdb alone, since no DNA is present to check it. Germline V gene data show CDR1 as SGHAT and CDR2 as FQNNGV. This CDR3 is 17 amino acids long. The CDR3 reads CASSLEFSGSVPDTQYF.

This CDR3 reads CASSPPGETYEQYF. The genes are TRBV12-3 or TRBV12-4 and TRBJ2-7; TCRdb's D call of TRBD2 is untestable without DNA. This CDR3 has 14 amino acids.

This chain's CDR3 is CASSLTGGEFGYTF. The chain uses TRBV5-1 and TRBJ1-2; TCRdb's D call of TRBD1 is untestable without DNA. CDR1 and CDR2 from the germline V gene are SGHRS and YFSETQ. The CDR3 runs to 14 residues. The whole variable domain, filled in from reference TRBV5-1 and TRBJ1-2, reads KAGVTQTPRYLIKTRGQQVTLSCSPISGHRSVSWYQQTPGQGLQFLFEYFSETQRNKGNFPGRFSGRQFSNSRSEMNVSTLELGDSALYLCASSLTGGEFGYTFGSGTRLTVV.

This sequence joins TRBV11-2 and TRBJ2-5; TCRdb designates TRBD2, a call that cannot be tested without DNA. The germline gives CDR1 SGHAT, CDR2 FQNNGV. The CDR3 has 14 amino acids. The CDR3 sequence is CASSPPQALGTQYF.

The rearrangement uses TRBV6-1 and TRBJ2-4; the D call of TRBD2 rests on TCRdb alone, since no DNA is present to check it. The CDR3 is 15 amino acids. Germline lookup yields CDR1 MNHNS and CDR2 SASEGT. This CDR3 reads CASSGTLHNQNIQYF.

This chain links TRBV7-3 with TRBJ1-2; lacking DNA, the TRBD1 call made by TCRdb goes unchecked. This CDR3 has 16 amino acids. Germline-derived CDR1 and CDR2 are SGHTA and FQGTGA. The CDR3 sequence is CASSLTGSDREYGYTF.

This chain uses TRBV29-1 with TRBJ2-7; absent DNA, TCRdb's TRBD2 call cannot be checked. This CDR3 contains 13 residues. CDR1 SQVTM and CDR2 ANQGSEA come from the germline V gene. CDR3: CSVGAGGPYEQYF.